Below, one T cell receptor beta chain is given with its context. This entry is derived from a study of blood T cell repertoires in COVID-19. The CDR3 runs 14 residues. The germline gives CDR1 MNHEY, CDR2 SVGAGI. The V and J ends lost 5 bases and 3 bases, in that order; junction bases with no gene match: 1. Study processing details: Nucleated cell counts were estimated from reference gene primer amplification. Here immunoSEQ multiplex PCR was the method, and the copy in TCRdb shows in-frame clones only, minus some. V and J calls and clone size follow that table, whereas D and trimming were derived from the DNA. Found here are some 200,000 clones, roughly nine tenths of them singletons; the top ten hold roughly 9.8%.

This chain joins TRBV6-5 and TRBJ2-7; 13 bases are a match to TRBD2. The specimen was peripheral blood. The origin of this receptor is an older woman with COVID-19, enrolled during active disease. The chain's CDR3 is CASSRLAGGYEQYF. CDR3 coding DNA: TGTGCCAGCAGTCGACTAGCGGGAGGCTACGAGCAGTACTTC.